Following are 21 T cell receptor beta chains from one sample sequenced in a study of blood T cell repertoires in COVID-19. Generated by immunoSEQ multiplex PCR, the TCRdb table keeps only in-frame clones and is missing some. The data show under 300,000 clones, roughly 86% seen once. The material sequenced was PBMCs or T cells enriched from blood (not recorded which). Source of these receptors: a young woman who had recovered from COVID-19.

This clone was seen only a few times. The CDR3 bases are TGTGCCAGCAGCTTAATAGGGACAGGGAACACTGAAGCTTTCTTT. Encoded protein: CASSLIGTGNTEAFF. The V gene is TRBV7-3, the J gene TRBJ1-1; 8 bases align to TRBD1. V dropped 1 base and J dropped 1; count of bases not matched to a gene: 2. The CDR3 is 15 residues long. CDR1 is SGHTA, CDR2 FQGTGA, per germline.

The V and J genes are TRBV5-5 and TRBJ2-7; 11 nucleotides agree with TRBD2. The V and J ends lost 3 bases and 3 bases, in that order; junction bases with no gene match: 5. CDR3 length: 15 amino acids. Per germline, CDR1 SGHKS and CDR2 YYEKEE (reference sequence). The CDR3 region has the DNA TGTGCCAGCAGCTCACCGGGACTAGCGGTCTACGAGCAGTACTTC. Protein: CASSSPGLAVYEQYF.

The table lists this clone with a few counts. This chain joins TRBV30 and TRBJ2-2; D might be TRBD2 (5 bases). Germline CDR1 reads GTSNPN; CDR2 reads SVGIG (reference sequence). The CDR3 totals 16 residues. The V end lost 2 bases, the J end lost 0 bases, and 13 bases lay between the germline ends. Here the CDR3 DNA reads TGTGCCTGGAGTCGGACCGCGGGCGCGAACACCGGGGAGCTGTTTTTT. Its translation is CAWSRTAGANTGELFF.

The chain couples TRBV28 to TRBJ1-2, with a weak D call TRBD1 (6 bases). The CDR3 covers 12 residues. The germline V gene has CDR1 MDHEN and CDR2 SYDVKM. Trimming took off 1 base at V and 8 bases at J, with 8 bases between the two ends. The CDR3 spells CASSLFRGGYTF. DNA of the CDR3: TGTGCCAGCAGTTTATTTAGGGGGGGCTACACCTTC.

V usage is TRBV15 and J usage is TRBJ1-1; D not resolved. The CDR3 totals 14 residues. Germline V gene data show CDR1 as LNHNV and CDR2 as YYDKDF (reference sequence). V shed 8 bases and J shed 0 bases, with 13 bases lying between them. CDR3 sequence reads: CATRGGLMNTEAFF. The CDR3, as DNA: TGTGCCACCCGGGGAGGGTTGATGAACACTGAAGCTTTCTTT.

This clone was observed a few times. The CDR3 nucleotides read TGTGCCTGGAGTCTGGGGAGGGGGGGAGAGTTGTTTTTT. Amino acids: CAWSLGRGGELFF. The chain carries TRBV30 and TRBJ1-4; D is possibly TRBD1 (6 bases). CDR3 size: 13 residues. V was clipped by 2 bases and J by 15 bases, with 19 bases between them. CDR1 is GTSNPN, CDR2 SVGIG, per germline (reference sequence).

This clone was observed a handful of times. This chain uses TRBV6-4 with TRBJ1-2; weak D call: TRBD1 (6 bases). This CDR3 region has 17 residues. Germline-derived CDR1 and CDR2 are MRHNA and SNTAGT. V shed 5 bases and J shed 0 bases, with 19 bases lying between them. Here the CDR3 reads CASSKLVGGAPNYGYTF. The CDR3 bases are TGTGCCAGCAGTAAGTTAGTTGGGGGCGCACCTAACTATGGCTACACCTTC.

The CDR3 sequence: CASSARRQGHNQPQHF. As DNA, the CDR3 is TGTGCCAGTAGCGCAAGGAGACAGGGTCACAATCAGCCCCAGCATTTT. The chain joins TRBV19 to TRBJ1-5, with 7 bases identical to TRBD1. With V trimmed by 6 bases and J by 3 bases, 11 bases remained unmatched. The CDR3 has 16 amino acids. Germline CDR1 LNHDA, CDR2 SQIVND (reference sequence).

The chain is built from TRBV30 and TRBJ2-7; 8 bases match TRBD2. This CDR3 has 16 residues. Germline V gene lookup returns CDR1 GTSNPN and CDR2 SVGIG (reference sequence). The V and J ends lost 0 bases and 0 bases, in that order; junction bases with no gene match: 7. CDR3 DNA sequence: TGTGCCTGGAGTGTCCCTCCTCTAGCGGGCTCCTACGAGCAGTACTTC. This encodes CAWSVPPLAGSYEQYF.

This chain joins TRBV2 and TRBJ1-2, with TRBD1 matching over 9 bases. The CDR3 runs 14 residues. Germline loops: CDR1 SNHLY, CDR2 FYNNEI. V dropped 4 bases and J dropped 4; count of bases not matched to a gene: 4. The CDR3 DNA reads TGTGCCAGCAGTGCGCCGGGACAGGGCTATGGCTACACCTTC. Its protein product is CASSAPGQGYGYTF.

The V and J genes are TRBV27 and TRBJ1-6; perhaps TRBD1 as D (6 bases). V was cut by 6 bases and J by 10 bases, with 19 bases left in between. CDR1 is MNHEY and CDR2 is SMNVEV in the germline V gene (reference sequence). The CDR3 consists of 15 residues. The DNA for the CDR3 is TGTGCCAGCAGCCCAGGGGAGGGTACAGGCTCACCCCTCCACTTT. Translation: CASSPGEGTGSPLHF.

The chain combines TRBV11-3 with TRBJ1-2; the match to TRBD1 covers 9 bases. CDR3 length equals 13 residues. Per the germline V gene, CDR1 is SGHNT and CDR2 is YENEEA. Losses at the gene ends were 5 bases for V and 4 bases for J; bases not matched to a gene: 2. The CDR3 loop is CASSPTGGYGYTF. The CDR3, as DNA: TGTGCCAGCAGCCCGACAGGGGGCTATGGCTACACCTTC.

V gene TRBV6-5 combines with J gene TRBJ1-5; 9 nucleotides agree with TRBD1. The CDR3 is made up of 15 amino acids. The V segment lost 6 bases and the J segment 7 bases; nucleotides outside the gene matches: 10. Germline CDR1 and CDR2: MNHEY and SVGAGI. CDR3 nucleotide sequence: TGTGCCAGCAGGGACCGGGACAGGGATTTACAGCCCCAGCATTTT. The encoded protein is CASRDRDRDLQPQHF.

This rearrangement joins TRBV12-3 or TRBV12-4 to TRBJ2-3, with D possibly matching TRBD1 (6 bases). The CDR3 totals 13 residues. Trimming pared 5 bases from V and 5 bases from J, leaving 11 bases between. Here the CDR3 reads CASSQIQGDTQYF. The CDR3 bases are TGTGCCAGCAGTCAGATACAGGGAGATACGCAGTATTTT.

The rearrangement joins TRBV19 to TRBJ2-1, with 11 nucleotides matching TRBD2. The CDR3 contains 14 residues. CDR1 LNHDA and CDR2 SQIVND come from the germline V gene (reference sequence). V dropped 7 bases and J dropped 6; count of bases not matched to a gene: 5. The CDR3 spells CASTLAGGFNEQFF. CDR3 nucleotides: TGTGCCAGTACCCTAGCGGGGGGCTTCAATGAGCAGTTCTTC.

The chain joins TRBV7-2 to TRBJ1-1; possibly TRBD1 for D (6 bases). The V gene's germline CDR1 is SGHTA and CDR2 FQGNSA. V was pared by 2 bases and J by 0 bases, with 16 bases between. This CDR3 comprises 17 residues. In DNA form, the CDR3 reads TGTGCCAGCAGCTTAAGGTTAACGGGACAACTGAACACTGAAGCTTTCTTT. This translates into CASSLRLTGQLNTEAFF.

The rearrangement uses TRBV11-2 and TRBJ1-2, with TRBD1 matching over 9 bases. The J segment lost 6 bases and the V segment lost 5 bases, leaving 7 bases of the junction unmatched. The CDR3 covers 14 residues. CDR1 and CDR2 from the germline V gene are SGHAT and FQNNGV. The DNA of the CDR3 is TGTGCCAGCAGCGAACAGGGGGCGGCTCATGGCTACACCTTC. Its translation is CASSEQGAAHGYTF.

CDR3 loop: CASSVGTPIVDEQYF. CDR3 nucleotides: TGCGCCAGCAGCGTAGGGACTCCTATCGTTGATGAGCAGTACTTC. This chain joins TRBV5-1 and TRBJ2-7; D perhaps matches TRBD2 (6 bases). The germline V gene encodes CDR1 SGHRS and CDR2 YFSETQ. The V end lost 4 bases, the J end lost 7 bases, and 21 bases lay between the germline ends. This CDR3 has 15 amino acids.

The chain employs TRBV7-2 and TRBJ1-5; the match to TRBD1 covers 11 bases. Losses at the gene ends were 4 bases for V and 4 bases for J; bases not matched to a gene: 0. The CDR3 has 14 residues. Per germline, CDR1 SGHTA and CDR2 FQGNSA. In DNA form, the CDR3 reads TGTGCCAGCAGCTGGGACAGGGGGAATCAGCCCCAGCATTTT. Its protein product is CASSWDRGNQPQHF.

The genes are TRBV6-4 and TRBJ1-2, with 11 positions matching TRBD1. Germline V lookup: CDR1 MRHNA, CDR2 SNTAGT. V gave up 5 bases and J gave up 3 bases; unmatched junction bases: 8. The CDR3 runs to 16 residues. CDR3 region: CASSPGGQGAYYGYTF. Here the CDR3 DNA reads TGTGCCAGCAGTCCCGGAGGACAGGGGGCCTACTATGGCTACACCTTC.

The chain links TRBV6-5 to TRBJ2-5; D possibly corresponds to TRBD2 (6 bases). The germline V and J ends were trimmed by 6 bases and 2 bases, with 16 bases remaining between them. Germline V gene data show CDR1 as MNHEY and CDR2 as SVGAGI. The CDR3 has 15 amino acids. For the CDR3, the DNA is TGTGCCAGCAGCCGACGCGGGGTAAGGCAAGAGACCCAGTACTTC. Amino acids: CASSRRGVRQETQYF.